This paragraph covers one TCR beta chain sequence. Its target is unknown. This sample is part of a study of OX40 agonist ivuxolimab in advanced cancers. Study as a whole: Patients were dosed intravenously with ivuxolimab at 0.01 to 10 mg/kg every 2 weeks. Three patients, one with hepatocellular carcinoma and two with cutaneous melanoma, achieved partial responses.

Whole-study results and caveats: At 0.1 to 3.0 mg/kg, CD4+ and CD8+ blood T cells expanded clonally by week 6. Among patients with partial responses at 0.1-3.0 mg/kg, clonal expansion was among the lowest.

This CDR3 spans 16 amino acids. Germline CDR1 and CDR2: SEHNR and FQNEAQ (reference sequence). Trimming took 1 base from V and 1 from J; bases not matched to a gene: 7. Using immunoSEQ multiplex PCR, the repertoire was profiled, and TCRdb retains in-frame clones only, with some absent. The table lists tens of thousands of clones, approximately 80% of them singletons, with over 0.95% in the top ten. The TCR originated in an adult with an advanced solid tumor such as melanoma, head and neck, liver or kidney cancer. V gene TRBV7-9 combines with J gene TRBJ2-7; 7 bases are shared with TRBD1. The material sequenced was CD4+ or CD8+ T cells sorted from blood, taken in a trial of the OX40 agonist ivuxolimab. This CDR3 reads CASSLGAGGFSYEQYF. CDR3 sequence (DNA): TGTGCCAGCAGCTTAGGTGCAGGGGGTTTTTCCTACGAGCAGTACTTC.